The 7 T cell receptor beta chains below were found in one sample sequenced in a study of T cell clusters in autoimmune cytopenias. One tube held mixed TRB-A and TRB-B primer pools for touch-down PCR. TCRdb re-called the multiplex PCR reads; one entry per CDR3 protein, DNA not given. The sample table includes around 10,000 distinct CDR3 sequences. TRB amplification used 250 ng of peripheral blood genomic DNA. Sequencing input: peripheral blood. The receptors shown here come from a human donor with an autoimmune cytopenia or autoimmune hepatitis (not recorded which).

J is TRBJ2-1 and V is TRBV10-3; without DNA, the TCRdb call of TRBD2 cannot be checked. Germline values: CDR1 ENHRY, CDR2 SYGVKD. The CDR3 spans 15 residues. Here the CDR3 reads CAIKARENFYNEQFF.

The chain joins TRBV6-1 to TRBJ1-5. CDR3 size: 14 residues. From germline, CDR1 is MNHNS and CDR2 SASEGT. CDR3 loop: CARSYPSHNQPQHF.

This clonotype ranks as medium-sized (0.01 to 0.1%) in terms of frequency. CDR3 region: CASSFWGAGELFF. The chain carries TRBV27 and TRBJ2-2; TCRdb returns TRBD2, unconfirmable since there is no DNA. Germline V gene sequence: CDR1 MNHEY, CDR2 SMNVEV (reference sequence). This CDR3 comprises 13 residues.

This clonotype ranks as medium-sized (0.01 to 0.1%) in terms of frequency. The chain combines TRBV19 with TRBJ1-5. In germline, CDR1 is LNHDA, CDR2 SQIVND (reference sequence). This CDR3 is 14 amino acids long. CDR3 loop: CASSEGRNNQPQHF.

The chain joins TRBV5-5 to TRBJ2-2; lacking DNA, the TRBD1 call made by TCRdb goes unchecked. Germline CDR1 and CDR2: SGHKS and YYEKEE (reference sequence). The CDR3 sequence is 15 residues long. The chain's CDR3 is CASSLDRGRTGELFF.

Its frequency marks this clonotype as medium-sized. The chain uses TRBV6-6 and TRBJ2-1. The CDR3 is 13 amino acids. From germline, CDR1 is MNHNY and CDR2 SVGAGI (reference sequence). Here the CDR3 reads CASSYSNLDGQFF.

CDR3 residues: CASSPGTWEQSYNEQFF. The chain combines TRBV11-2 with TRBJ2-1; TCRdb names TRBD1, which stays unverified in the absence of DNA. CDR1 and CDR2 from the germline V gene are SGHAT and FQNNGV. The CDR3 consists of 17 residues.